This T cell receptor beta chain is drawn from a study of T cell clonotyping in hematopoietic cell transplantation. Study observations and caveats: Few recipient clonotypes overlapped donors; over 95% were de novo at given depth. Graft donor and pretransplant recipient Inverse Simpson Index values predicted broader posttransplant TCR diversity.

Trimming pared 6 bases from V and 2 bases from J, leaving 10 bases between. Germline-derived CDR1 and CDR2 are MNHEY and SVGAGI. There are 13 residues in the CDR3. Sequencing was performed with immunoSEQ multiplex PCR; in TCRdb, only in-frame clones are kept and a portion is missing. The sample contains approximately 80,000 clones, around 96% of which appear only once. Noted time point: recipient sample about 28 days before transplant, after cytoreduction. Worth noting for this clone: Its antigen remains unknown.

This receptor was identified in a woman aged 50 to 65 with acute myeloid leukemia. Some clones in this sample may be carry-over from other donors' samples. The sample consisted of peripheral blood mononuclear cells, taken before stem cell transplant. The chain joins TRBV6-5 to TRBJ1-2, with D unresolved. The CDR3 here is CASSPTTNYGYTF. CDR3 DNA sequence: TGTGCCAGCAGCCCCACAACGAACTATGGCTACACCTTC.